Included here is one T cell receptor (beta chain) sequence, with context. This sample stems from a study of cytomegalovirus exposure and HLA in healthy donors. Study in general: An earlier analysis found around 100 million unique TCR beta sequences from 150 million to 200 million T cells.

Germline values: CDR1 SGHRS, CDR2 YFSETQ. CDR3 length equals 18 residues. Primers for the PCR totalled 60 Vbeta and 13 Jbeta. Authors' processing steps: Among the unique TCR beta chains that a later analysis counted, about 85 million in all, 9.5 million to 11 million were shared. The method was immunoSEQ multiplex PCR; TCRdb's version includes in-frame clones alone and lacks a portion of them. Clone size and V and J calls were adopted from that table, with D and trimming inferred from the DNA. The repertoire includes about 140,000 clones, approximately 80% of them detected once, and 2.5% to 3% sits in the top ten.

The sample comprised PBMCs. This sequence was found in a female donor in good health and CMV-seronegative. The J gene is TRBJ2-5, the V gene TRBV5-1; TRBD2 might be the D (6 bases). The end of the DNA is better explained by TRBJ2-7, so the J call may be wrong. This CDR3 is CASSAGSGTRFDLNEQYF. DNA of the CDR3: TGCGCCAGCAGCGCGGGATCTGGGACTCGGTTTGACCTGAACGAGCAGTACTTC.